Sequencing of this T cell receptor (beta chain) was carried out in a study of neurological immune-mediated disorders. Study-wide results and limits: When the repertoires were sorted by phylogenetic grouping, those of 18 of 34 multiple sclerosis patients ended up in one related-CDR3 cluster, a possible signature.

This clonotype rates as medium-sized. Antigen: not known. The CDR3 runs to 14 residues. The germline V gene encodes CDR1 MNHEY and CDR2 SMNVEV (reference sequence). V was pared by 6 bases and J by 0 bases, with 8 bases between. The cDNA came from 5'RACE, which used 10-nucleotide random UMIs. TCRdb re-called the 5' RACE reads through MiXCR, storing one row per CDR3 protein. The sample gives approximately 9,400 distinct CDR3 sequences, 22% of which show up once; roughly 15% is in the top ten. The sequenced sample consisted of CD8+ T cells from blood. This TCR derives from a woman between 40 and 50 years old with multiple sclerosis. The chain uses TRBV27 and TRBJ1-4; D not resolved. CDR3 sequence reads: CASRFAATNEKLFF. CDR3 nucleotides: TGTGCCAGCAGGTTCGCCGCAACTAATGAAAAACTGTTTTTT.